This is a list of T cell receptor beta chains from one sample in a study of cytomegalovirus exposure and HLA in healthy donors. Clones were read by immunoSEQ multiplex PCR, and TCRdb kept only the in-frame ones, dropping some. This table holds roughly 200,000 clones, 75% to 85% found once. The sequencing input was PBMCs. All receptors come from a woman between 45 and 60 years old in good health and CMV-seronegative. CDR3s include the opening cysteine and the closing phenylalanine or tryptophan. The D gene is left open where the match is weak. The size of a clone is reported for some rows only, either as once, few or many, or as a class for expanded clones.

J | D | size | V | CDR3 | DNA
TRBJ1-1 | TRBD1 | - | TRBV5-1 | CASSLTGGKVNTEAFF | TGCGCCAGCAGCTTGACAGGGGGGAAGGTGAACACTGAAGCTTTCTTT
TRBJ1-2 | TRBD1 | few | TRBV18 | CASSFAGTATNYGYTF | TGTGCCAGCTCATTCGCCGGGACAGCCACTAACTATGGCTACACCTTC
TRBJ1-4 | TRBD1 | - | TRBV7-9 | CASSLGGGQAEKLFF | TGTGCCAGCAGCTTAGGGGGGGGACAGGCGGAAAAACTGTTTTTT
TRBJ2-3 | - | once | TRBV28 | CASSPRTASTDTQYF | TGTGCCAGCAGTCCCCGGACTGCTAGCACAGATACGCAGTATTTT
TRBJ1-1 | TRBD1 | - | TRBV7-9 | CASSNRQGSHTEAFF | TGTGCCAGCAGCAACCGACAGGGGTCCCACACTGAAGCTTTCTTT
TRBJ1-1 | - | - | TRBV5-1 | CASRPTQGRDTEAFF | TGCGCCAGCAGACCTACACAGGGCCGAGACACTGAAGCTTTCTTT
TRBJ2-1 | - | medium-sized | TRBV27 | CASSSTSREQFF | TGTGCCAGCAGCTCCACTAGTCGTGAGCAGTTCTTC
TRBJ1-2 | - | - | TRBV28 | CASSRRLQRAFGYTF | TGTGCCAGCAGTAGGCGGCTGCAGCGAGCCTTTGGCTACACCTTC
TRBJ1-3 | - | - | TRBV19 | CASSRGGPQNSGNTIYF | TGTGCCAGTAGTAGAGGAGGACCTCAAAATTCTGGAAACACCATATATTTT
TRBJ1-1 | - | - | TRBV4-3 | CASSLLSNTEAFF | TGCGCCAGCAGCCTCTTGTCGAACACTGAAGCTTTCTTT
TRBJ2-1 | - | - | TRBV28 | CASSTGSPNEQFF | TGTGCCAGCTCAACCGGGTCCCCTAATGAGCAGTTCTTC
TRBJ2-6 | TRBD1 | - | TRBV27 | CASSLGTGTVGANVLTF | TGTGCCAGCAGTTTAGGGACAGGGACAGTGGGGGCCAACGTCCTGACTTTC
TRBJ1-4 | TRBD1 | - | TRBV4-2 | CASSQERGTGGGLRINEKLFF | TGTGCCAGCAGCCAAGAACGCGGGACAGGAGGGGGACTGAGGATTAATGAAAAACTGTTTTTT
TRBJ2-7 | - | - | TRBV6-5 | CASSYPGGDEQYF | TGTGCCAGCAGTTACCCTGGAGGCGACGAGCAGTACTTC
TRBJ2-7 | - | - | TRBV28 | CASSSNYEQYF | TGTGCCAGCAGCAGTAACTACGAGCAGTACTTC
TRBJ1-5 | - | - | TRBV21-1 | CASSTCLGQFNYSNQPQHF | TGTGCCAGCAGCACCTGCCTGGGACAGTTTAATTATAGCAATCAGCCCCAGCATTTT
TRBJ1-1 | - | - | TRBV5-1 | CASCKEATEREAFF | TGCGCCAGCTGCAAGGAGGCCACGGAGAGAGAAGCTTTCTTT
TRBJ1-2 | - | - | TRBV7-8 | CASSLAGESNYGYTF | TGTGCCAGCAGCTTAGCAGGGGAATCTAACTATGGCTACACCTTC
TRBJ1-2 | - | - | TRBV19 | CASTGSLFGYTF | TGTGCCAGTACCGGTTCCCTTTTTGGCTACACCTTC
TRBJ1-3 | - | few | TRBV5-6 | CASSLDIHGGSGNTIYF | TGTGCCAGCAGCTTGGACATACACGGAGGCTCTGGAAACACCATATATTTT
TRBJ2-7 | - | once | TRBV5-6 | CASSSPGLIYYEQYF | TGTGCCAGCAGCTCCCCGGGACTGATTTACTACGAGCAGTACTTC
TRBJ2-3 | TRBD2 | - | TRBV4-3 | CASSQRSGRGDTQYF | TGCGCCAGCAGCCAACGTTCGGGGCGGGGGGATACGCAGTATTTT
TRBJ2-1 | - | few | TRBV30 | CAWSDLAPRWVYNEQFF | TGTGCCTGGAGTGATCTCGCCCCCAGGTGGGTTTACAATGAGCAGTTCTTC
TRBJ2-7 | TRBD1 | - | TRBV5-8 | CASSLRDRGSYEQYF | TGTGCCAGCAGCTTACGGGACAGGGGCTCCTACGAGCAGTACTTC
TRBJ2-7 | TRBD2 | - | TRBV13 | CASSLGPGLAGGHEQYF | TGTGCCAGCAGCTTAGGCCCGGGACTAGCGGGAGGTCACGAGCAGTACTTC
TRBJ2-7 | - | - | TRBV30 | CAWNTISYEQYF | TGTGCCTGGAACACCATCTCCTACGAGCAGTACTTC
TRBJ2-1 | - | - | TRBV19 | CASNLRSGNIPNEQFF | TGTGCCAGTAACCTCCGGTCCGGGAATATCCCTAATGAGCAGTTCTTC
TRBJ2-7 | TRBD2 | once | TRBV19 | CASSPYWTSGYEQYF | TGTGCCAGTAGTCCCTACTGGACTAGCGGCTACGAGCAGTACTTC
TRBJ1-4 | TRBD1 | few | TRBV27 | CASSRTGGASPVNEKLFF | TGTGCCAGCAGTAGGACAGGGGGCGCCTCCCCTGTTAATGAAAAACTGTTTTTT
TRBJ1-1 | TRBD1 | - | TRBV7-9 | CASSTQGATEAFF | TGTGCCAGCAGCACACAGGGGGCGACTGAAGCTTTCTTT
TRBJ1-1 | - | - | TRBV29-1 | CSARQGGDTEAFF | TGCAGCGCCCGACAAGGGGGAGACACTGAAGCTTTCTTT
TRBJ1-2 | - | - | TRBV28 | CASSFSGGITYGYTF | TGTGCCAGCAGCTTCTCCGGGGGAATTACCTATGGCTACACCTTC
TRBJ2-2 | TRBD2 | - | TRBV18 | CASSFIPPLAVDTGELFF | TGTGCCAGCTCATTCATTCCCCCACTAGCGGTCGACACCGGGGAGCTGTTTTTT
TRBJ1-1 | - | - | TRBV6-5 | CASRDTGLNTEAFF | TGTGCCAGCAGGGATACAGGGTTGAACACTGAAGCTTTCTTT
TRBJ1-1 | - | - | TRBV20-1 | CSALDDTEAFF | TGCAGTGCATTAGATGACACTGAAGCTTTCTTT
TRBJ2-2 | - | - | TRBV19 | CASSPGATGELFF | TGTGCCAGTAGCCCAGGGGCCACCGGGGAGCTGTTTTTT
TRBJ2-7 | - | - | TRBV6-1 | CASSRGDEGYEQYF | TGTGCCAGCAGTCGAGGCGACGAGGGCTACGAGCAGTACTTC
TRBJ2-3 | - | - | TRBV10-3 | CAIRPRETDTQYF | TGTGCCATCCGTCCGCGGGAAACAGATACGCAGTATTTT
TRBJ2-7 | TRBD1 | once | TRBV7-9 | CASSLLLPGQGAYEQYF | TGTGCCAGCAGCTTACTCCTCCCGGGACAGGGGGCCTACGAGCAGTACTTC
TRBJ2-5 | TRBD1 | - | TRBV11-3 | CASSMTGGQGTQYF | TGTGCCAGCAGCATGACAGGGGGCCAAGGGACCCAGTACTTC
TRBJ2-2 | - | - | TRBV9 | CASSPRDAGALTGELFF | TGTGCCAGCAGCCCCCGTGATGCAGGGGCCCTCACCGGGGAGCTGTTTTTT
TRBJ2-1 | TRBD2 | - | TRBV7-3 | CASSQGLAGAIHEQFF | TGTGCCAGCAGCCAAGGCCTAGCGGGAGCGATCCATGAGCAGTTCTTC
TRBJ1-1 | TRBD1 | - | TRBV7-8 | CASSPKDRGRNTEAFF | TGTGCCAGCAGCCCCAAGGACAGGGGGAGGAACACTGAAGCTTTCTTT
TRBJ1-1 | TRBD1 | once | TRBV29-1 | CSVEGWGTGTEAFF | TGCAGCGTTGAAGGATGGGGGACAGGTACTGAAGCTTTCTTT
TRBJ2-1 | - | - | TRBV28 | CASYRGGMGNEQFF | TGTGCCAGCTATAGAGGCGGGATGGGTAATGAGCAGTTCTTC
TRBJ2-7 | TRBD1 | few | TRBV7-9 | CASSLDRGGIPYEQYF | TGTGCCAGCAGCTTAGACAGAGGGGGCATCCCCTACGAGCAGTACTTC
TRBJ2-1 | TRBD2 | - | TRBV7-8 | CASSLSGSSYNEQFF | TGTGCCAGCAGCCTTAGCGGGAGCTCCTACAATGAGCAGTTCTTC
TRBJ1-5 | - | - | TRBV14 | CASSQDMVEGPSNQPQHF | TGTGCCAGCAGCCAAGATATGGTGGAGGGGCCCTCCAATCAGCCCCAGCATTTT
TRBJ1-2 | - | few | TRBV21-1 | CASSTLGGRASNYGYTF | TGTGCCAGCAGCACCCTCGGAGGTAGGGCATCTAACTATGGCTACACCTTC
TRBJ2-7 | TRBD2 | - | TRBV28 | CASSSRLAHYEQYF | TGTGCCAGCAGTTCTAGACTAGCCCACTACGAGCAGTACTTC
TRBJ2-7 | - | - | TRBV7-9 | CASTQAGLPSEQYF | TGTGCCAGCACGCAAGCGGGTCTCCCGTCCGAGCAGTACTTC
TRBJ2-3 | - | - | TRBV7-2 | CASSLRGQDTQYF | TGTGCCAGCAGCTTACGGGGACAAGATACGCAGTATTTT
TRBJ1-5 | - | - | TRBV7-9 | CASSAGNQPQHF | TGTGCCAGCAGCGCCGGGAATCAGCCCCAGCATTTT